The present TCR beta chain was sequenced within a study of blood T cell repertoires in COVID-19. Study summary: Samples of COVID-19 (acute and convalescent) were obtained from the United States, Italy and Spain.

Recruited during active infection, patients (from Seattle) were subsequently followed longitudinally. TCRdb's copy holds only in-frame clones and misses some; the assay was immunoSEQ multiplex PCR. The profile shows about 220,000 clones, 70% to 90% of them singletons. Sequencing used peripheral blood. This clonotype was obtained from a woman in her seventies with COVID-19, enrolled during active disease.

The CDR3 loop reads CASRQTGGSDTEAFF. The CDR3 nucleotides read TGTGCCAGCAGACAAACAGGGGGATCGGACACTGAAGCTTTCTTT. The chain recombines TRBV6-5 with TRBJ1-1; 8 bases align to TRBD1. The germline V gene has CDR1 MNHEY and CDR2 SVGAGI. The CDR3 totals 15 residues. V lost 6 bases, J lost 3 bases, and 9 bases stayed unmatched.